The 32 T cell receptor beta chains in this list originate from one sample, sequenced in a study of Ad26.COV2.S vaccination and SARS-CoV-2 variants. The protocol was immunoSEQ multiplex PCR, while the TCRdb copy is restricted to in-frame clones and leaves out a portion. The sample lists about 250,000 clones, around 90% occurring once. Specified treatment: approximately 18 received Ad26.COV2.S at low or high dose, single or two shots; roughly 5 received placebo; per-sample allocation not given. Specimen acquisition occurred on day 63 following the initial vaccine or placebo injection. Material: peripheral blood, obtained in a trial of Ad26.COV2.S vaccine versus placebo. These receptor sequences come from a person between 18 and 65 years old who received the Ad26.COV2.S COVID-19 vaccine or a placebo.

The genes are TRBV6-5 and TRBJ1-4; D ambiguous. V shed 0 bases and J shed 10 bases, with 18 bases lying between them. CDR1 is MNHEY and CDR2 is SVGAGI in the germline V gene. The CDR3 has 16 residues. The CDR3 spells CASSYSKAGVLGKLFF. The CDR3 nucleotides are TGTGCCAGCAGTTACTCGAAAGCCGGGGTTTTGGGAAAACTGTTTTTT.

The genes are TRBV18 and TRBJ1-2; the match to TRBD1 covers 8 bases. Germline CDR1 reads KGHSH; CDR2 reads LQKENI. J lost 2 bases, V lost 8 bases, and 10 bases had no gene match. The CDR3 is made up of 15 amino acids. DNA for the CDR3: TGTGCCAGCGCAGCCGGGACAGGAGCAAACTATGGCTACACCTTC. It specifies CASAAGTGANYGYTF.

V is TRBV18 and J is TRBJ2-7; maybe TRBD1 (6 bases). Germline values: CDR1 KGHSH, CDR2 LQKENI. V lost 3 bases, J lost 0 bases, and 12 bases lay in between. The CDR3 length is 15 residues. The CDR3 DNA follows: TGTGCCAGCTCACCGTGGACAGTAAGCTCCTACGAGCAGTACTTC. Translated: CASSPWTVSSYEQYF. Full variable domain (remainder filled in from reference TRBV18 and TRBJ2-7): NAGVMQNPRHLVRRRGQEARLRCSPMKGHSHVYWYRQLPEEGLKFMVYLQKENIIDESGMPKERFSAEFPKEGPSILRIQQVVRGDSAAYFCASSPWTVSSYEQYFGPGTRLTVT.

This clone occurred once. V gene TRBV18 combines with J gene TRBJ2-3; D gene ambiguous. This CDR3 is built from 15 residues. V lost 3 bases to trimming and J lost 0 bases, with 10 bases between them. The germline V gene encodes CDR1 KGHSH and CDR2 LQKENI. In DNA form, the CDR3 reads TGTGCCAGCTCACCCCGCTACACTAGCACAGATACGCAGTATTTT. It translates to CASSPRYTSTDTQYF.

This rearrangement joins TRBV5-1 to TRBJ1-2; D is unresolved. The CDR3 sequence is 13 residues long. Trimming took off 2 bases at V and 7 bases at J, with 12 bases between the two ends. Germline CDR1 and CDR2: SGHRS and YFSETQ. In DNA, the CDR3 is TGCGCCAGCAGCTTAGAGGGAATGGGTGGCTACACCTTC. This translates into CASSLEGMGGYTF. Full variable domain (rest looked up from reference TRBV5-1 and TRBJ1-2): KAGVTQTPRYLIKTRGQQVTLSCSPISGHRSVSWYQQTPGQGLQFLFEYFSETQRNKGNFPGRFSGRQFSNSRSEMNVSTLELGDSALYLCASSLEGMGGYTFGSGTRLTVV.

The genes are TRBV27 and TRBJ1-2, with no clear D. The CDR3 is made up of 13 amino acids. V lost 4 bases and J lost 8, with 14 bases in between. From germline, CDR1 is MNHEY and CDR2 SMNVEV (reference sequence). The DNA for the CDR3 is TGTGCCAGCAGTTCAAGCGGGCGATGGGGCTACACCTTC. Its protein product is CASSSSGRWGYTF.

This clone was observed a single time. This chain links TRBV11-2 with TRBJ1-2; a weak D match, TRBD1 (6 bases). CDR3 length equals 12 residues. Germline V gene data show CDR1 as SGHAT and CDR2 as FQNNGV. The ends were cut back, 4 bases at V and 8 bases at J, with 11 bases in the middle. CDR3 region: CASSYYREGYTF. The CDR3 DNA reads as TGTGCCAGCAGCTATTACAGGGAGGGCTACACCTTC. The full variable domain, rest sourced from reference TRBV11-2 and TRBJ1-2, is EAGVAQSPRYKIIEKRQSVAFWCNPISGHATLYWYQQILGQGPKLLIQFQNNGVVDDSQLPKDRFSAERLKGVDSTLKIQPAKLEDSAVYLCASSYYREGYTFGSGTRLTVV.

This chain uses TRBV7-2 with TRBJ1-2; D not certain. Trimming shortened V by 1 base and J by 4 bases, and 10 bases separated the two germline ends. The CDR3 extends over 14 amino acids. CDR1 and CDR2 from the germline V gene are SGHTA and FQGNSA. The CDR3: CASSLDSEFYGYTF. CDR3 nucleotides: TGTGCCAGCAGCTTAGATTCCGAATTCTATGGCTACACCTTC. The whole variable domain, remainder taken from reference TRBV7-2 and TRBJ1-2, is GAGVSQSPSNKVTEKGKDVELRCDPISGHTALYWYRQSLGQGLEFLIYFQGNSAPDKSGLPSDRFSAERTGGSVSTLTIQRTQQEDSAVYLCASSLDSEFYGYTFGSGTRLTVV.

The V gene is TRBV20-1, the J gene TRBJ2-3, with D perhaps matching TRBD1 (5 bases). The CDR3 is made up of 14 amino acids. Germline CDR1 reads DFQATT; CDR2 reads SNEGSKA (reference sequence). The V gene lost 3 bases and the J gene lost 4 bases, with 14 bases spanning the gap. The CDR3 protein is CSASLTVLSDTQYF. The CDR3 nucleotides read TGCAGTGCTAGTTTGACAGTCCTTTCAGATACGCAGTATTTT.

The V gene is TRBV7-2, the J gene TRBJ2-3; 10 bases match TRBD2. CDR1 SGHTA and CDR2 FQGNSA come from the germline V gene. The CDR3 is 16 amino acids. Trimming at V came to 5 bases and at J to 2 bases, leaving 7 bases not matched to a gene. The CDR3 region is CASSLIAGGTTDTQYF. Written as DNA, the CDR3 is TGTGCCAGCAGCCTTATAGCGGGAGGCACCACAGATACGCAGTATTTT. Full variable domain (missing parts from reference TRBV7-2 and TRBJ2-3): GAGVSQSPSNKVTEKGKDVELRCDPISGHTALYWYRQSLGQGLEFLIYFQGNSAPDKSGLPSDRFSAERTGGSVSTLTIQRTQQEDSAVYLCASSLIAGGTTDTQYFGPGTRLTVL.

The CDR3 loop is CASSLTSGRASYNEQFF. CDR3 nucleotide sequence: TGTGCCAGCAGCCTAACTAGCGGGAGGGCCTCGTACAATGAGCAGTTCTTC. The chain carries TRBV4-2 and TRBJ2-1; TRBD2 agrees at 13 bases. Germline-derived CDR1 and CDR2 are LGHNA and YNFKEQ. The CDR3 covers 17 residues. Losses at the gene ends were 4 bases for V and 4 bases for J; bases not matched to a gene: 7.

This chain uses TRBV4-3 with TRBJ2-1, with 7 bases matching TRBD2. Looked up from germline, CDR1 is LGHNA and CDR2 is YSLEER. J was trimmed by 4 bases and V by 4 bases; bases with no gene match: 7. This CDR3 contains 15 residues. CDR3 nucleotide sequence: TGCGCCAGCAGCCCGCAGCGGGACGTTTACAATGAGCAGTTCTTC. Translating it yields CASSPQRDVYNEQFF.

The V and J genes are TRBV4-2 and TRBJ2-7; 8 nucleotides match TRBD1. Losses at the gene ends were 2 bases for V and 3 bases for J; bases not matched to a gene: 6. This CDR3 is built from 15 residues. Germline lookup yields CDR1 LGHNA and CDR2 YNFKEQ. CDR3: CASSQSAGGNYEQYF. The CDR3 DNA follows: TGTGCCAGCAGCCAAAGCGCAGGGGGCAACTACGAGCAGTACTTC.

The rearrangement joins TRBV2 to TRBJ1-3; 7 bases line up with TRBD1. This CDR3 is built from 15 residues. V trimming: 7 bases; J trimming: 4 bases; junction bases outside the gene matches: 10. Germline CDR1 and CDR2: SNHLY and FYNNEI. The CDR3 region is CASTLTGTVGNTIYF. The DNA of the CDR3 is TGTGCCAGCACCCTAACCGGGACAGTAGGAAACACCATATATTTT. The variable domain in full, completed from reference TRBV2 and TRBJ1-3, reads EPEVTQTPSHQVTQMGQEVILRCVPISNHLYFYWYRQILGQKVEFLVSFYNNEISEKSEIFDDQFSVERPDGSNFTLKIRSTKLEDSAMYFCASTLTGTVGNTIYFGEGSWLTVV.

The rearrangement joins TRBV9 to TRBJ2-1; D gene uncertain. The V end lost 0 bases, the J end lost 10 bases, and 11 bases lay between the germline ends. CDR1 and CDR2 (germline): SGDLS, YYNGEE. This CDR3 is 13 amino acids long. CDR3 in amino acids: CASSVDEPGEQFF. The CDR3 DNA sequence: TGTGCCAGCAGCGTAGACGAGCCAGGCGAGCAGTTCTTC.

V and J are TRBV9 and TRBJ1-1; unclear D gene. V shed 1 base and J shed 0 bases, with 7 bases lying between them. The germline V gene has CDR1 SGDLS and CDR2 YYNGEE. This CDR3 contains 14 residues. The CDR3 region has the DNA TGTGCCAGCAGCGTACAGCCAGTGAACACTGAAGCTTTCTTT. Translated: CASSVQPVNTEAFF.

The chain has TRBV6-5 and TRBJ2-1; tentatively, D is TRBD1 or TRBD2 (5 bases each). Trimming stripped 8 bases from V and 9 bases from J, with 20 bases between. This CDR3 is built from 14 residues. In germline, CDR1 is MNHEY, CDR2 SVGAGI. As DNA, the CDR3 is TGTGCCAGCTCTCGGGGCGAGCGGTCTTTTGAGCAGTTCTTC. It codes for CASSRGERSFEQFF.

V usage is TRBV2 and J usage is TRBJ1-3, with D unresolved. The CDR3 runs to 13 residues. The germline gives CDR1 SNHLY, CDR2 FYNNEI. The germline V and J ends were trimmed by 7 bases and 0 bases, with 7 bases remaining between them. The CDR3 loop reads CASTGRSGNTIYF. In DNA form, the CDR3 reads TGTGCCAGCACGGGCCGCTCTGGAAACACCATATATTTT.

The J gene is TRBJ1-5, the V gene TRBV6-6; D not resolved. The V gene lost 6 bases and the J gene lost 1 base, with 4 bases spanning the gap. The CDR3 is 12 residues long. Germline values: CDR1 MNHNY, CDR2 SVGAGI (reference sequence). The CDR3 coding sequence is TGTGCCAGCAGAGGCAGCAATCAGCCCCAGCATTTT. This translates into CASRGSNQPQHF.

This clone was recorded once. The chain joins TRBV9 to TRBJ2-1, with 10 nucleotides matching TRBD1. Germline V CDR1 and CDR2: SGDLS, YYNGEE. The CDR3 spans 14 residues. With V trimmed by 4 bases and J by 8 bases, 6 bases remained unmatched. The CDR3 DNA is TGTGCCAGCAGCCCATCGACAGGGGGCGATGAGCAGTTCTTC. Translated: CASSPSTGGDEQFF.

This clone is a singleton in its sample. The chain carries TRBV5-1 and TRBJ2-1, with TRBD2 matching over 12 bases. V lost 4 bases to trimming and J lost 9 bases; unmatched junction nucleotides: 14. CDR1 is SGHRS and CDR2 is YFSETQ in the germline V gene. CDR3 length: 17 amino acids. The CDR3: CASSPPGLAGPRGEQFF. CDR3 coding DNA: TGCGCCAGCAGCCCACCGGGACTAGCGGGTCCGCGGGGTGAGCAGTTCTTC.

This chain links TRBV19 with TRBJ1-5, with D hard to call. The germline V gene has CDR1 LNHDA and CDR2 SQIVND (reference sequence). CDR3 size: 12 residues. The V end lost 1 base, the J end lost 11 bases, and 9 bases lay between the germline ends. The CDR3 sequence is CASSIGGVAQHF. The DNA for the CDR3 is TGTGCCAGTAGTATAGGCGGGGTGGCCCAGCATTTT. Drawing the rest from reference TRBV19 and TRBJ1-5, the complete variable domain is DGGITQSPKYLFRKEGQNVTLSCEQNLNHDAMYWYRQDPGQGLRLIYYSQIVNDFQKGDIAEGYSVSREKKESFPLTVTSAQKNPTAFYLCASSIGGVAQHFGDGTRLSIL.

The chain combines TRBV10-3 with TRBJ2-7; 8 bases are a match to TRBD1. The CDR3 consists of 14 residues. CDR1 and CDR2 from the germline V gene are ENHRY and SYGVKD. V lost 3 bases to trimming and J lost 5 bases; unmatched junction nucleotides: 6. CDR3 DNA: TGTGCCATCAGTGAAGGACAGGGAGGCCACGAGCAGTACGTC. This encodes CAISEGQGGHEQYV.

V and J are TRBV29-1 and TRBJ2-1; D uncertain. This CDR3 has 13 amino acids. In germline, CDR1 is SQVTM, CDR2 ANQGSEA. Trimming left V 3 bases short and J 2 bases short, with 8 bases between. CDR3 amino acids: CSVEVEPYNEQFF. Written as DNA, the CDR3 is TGCAGCGTTGAGGTGGAACCCTACAATGAGCAGTTCTTC.

The V and J genes are TRBV6-5 and TRBJ2-7; D ambiguous. Trimming removed 0 bases at V and 0 bases at J, with 12 bases between. The germline V gene has CDR1 MNHEY and CDR2 SVGAGI. The CDR3 consists of 16 residues. The CDR3 loop is CASSYSIRLSSYEQYF. The DNA of the CDR3 is TGTGCCAGCAGTTACTCGATCAGGCTTAGCTCCTACGAGCAGTACTTC.

The chain carries TRBV2 and TRBJ2-2; 7 bases align to TRBD1. CDR3 size: 14 residues. The J segment lost 4 bases and the V segment lost 4 bases, leaving 3 bases of the junction unmatched. The germline CDR1 and CDR2 sequences are SNHLY and FYNNEI. The CDR3 protein is CASSGQGTTGELFF. The CDR3 region has the DNA TGTGCCAGCAGTGGACAGGGAACCACCGGGGAGCTGTTTTTT.

The chain recombines TRBV10-2 with TRBJ2-1; 9 bases are shared with TRBD2. The CDR3 is made up of 16 amino acids. With V trimmed by 8 bases and J by 4 bases, 12 bases remained unmatched. Germline V gene data show CDR1 as WSHSY and CDR2 as SAAADI. CDR3 amino acids: CASGSQTSGSYNEQFF. CDR3 nucleotide sequence: TGCGCCAGCGGGAGTCAAACTAGCGGGTCATACAATGAGCAGTTCTTC.

A note on this clone: One junction end does not reproduce the germline sequence, and a read error may be involved. This chain links TRBV7-7 with TRBJ1-3; D not certain. This CDR3 has 16 amino acids. CDR1 and CDR2 (germline): SSHAT, FNYEAQ (reference sequence). The CDR3 DNA reads as TGTGCTAGCAGCGCTGGACGGGAGCTCTCTGGAAACACCATATATTTT. It codes for CASSAGRELSGNTIYF.

V is TRBV10-3 and J is TRBJ1-3; no clear D. This CDR3 is 12 amino acids long. Trimming shortened V by 8 bases and J by 1 base, and 6 bases separated the two germline ends. Germline-derived CDR1 and CDR2 are ENHRY and SYGVKD. CDR3 residues: CAIGGSGNTIYF. The CDR3 DNA sequence: TGTGCCATCGGAGGGTCTGGAAACACCATATATTTT.

The chain joins TRBV30 to TRBJ2-1, with 11 bases identical to TRBD2. The CDR3 consists of 14 residues. CDR1 and CDR2 from the germline V gene are GTSNPN and SVGIG (reference sequence). Losses at the gene ends were 0 bases for V and 10 bases for J; bases not matched to a gene: 5. The CDR3 DNA reads as TGTGCCTGGAGTGTACTAGCGGGGGAGCCCGAGCAGTTCTTC. Its translation is CAWSVLAGEPEQFF.

V gene TRBV14 combines with J gene TRBJ2-3; D call uncertain. V was clipped by 5 bases and J by 2 bases, with 8 bases between them. The CDR3 is made up of 13 amino acids. Germline assignment: CDR1 SGHDN and CDR2 FVKESK. The CDR3 loop is CASSLMITDTQYF. The DNA of the CDR3 is TGTGCCAGCAGCTTAATGATCACAGATACGCAGTATTTT.

The chain uses TRBV6-6 and TRBJ1-1; 8 bases match TRBD1. The CDR3 is 14 amino acids. CDR1 is MNHNY, CDR2 SVGAGI, per germline (reference sequence). V gave up 7 bases and J gave up 5 bases; unmatched junction bases: 9. CDR3 residues: CASNRQGRGTEAFF. The CDR3 DNA reads as TGTGCCAGCAACAGACAGGGGAGAGGGACTGAAGCTTTCTTT.